This is a list of T cell receptor beta chains from one sample in a study of CD4 and CD8 cells across lung adenocarcinoma regions. MiXCR, applied by TCRdb to the PCR reads, yields one record per CDR3 protein. The table includes under 10,000 distinct CDR3 sequences, 45% to 60% detected once. Sequenced material: CD4+ T cells from the margin of a lung tumor. Receptors were obtained from a male donor with lung adenocarcinoma. The CD4 and CD8 labels of this study may be unreliable. Each CDR3 is given with its conserved first and last residue. D genes are given only for firm matches. The size field is filled for only some rows; it gives once, few, many or a size class.

TRBD1,TRBJ2-5,TRBV6-1,medium-sized,CASRGETGGRETQYF,TGTGCCAGCAGGGGCGAGACAGGGGGAAGGGAGACCCAGTACTTC
.,TRBJ2-4,TRBV27,.,CASRARGLAGLSSTNIQYF,TGTGCCAGCAGAGCCAGGGGGCTAGCGGGGCTGTCTAGCACAAATATTCAGTACTTC
.,TRBJ1-2,TRBV7-8,.,CASSLSRGEQLRYGYTF,TGTGCCAGCAGCTTATCGCGGGGGGAACAGCTTAGATATGGCTACACCTTC
TRBD1,TRBJ2-7,TRBV27,many,CASRGQGVNQYF,TGTGCCAGCAGGGGACAGGGGGTCAATCAGTACTTC
.,TRBJ2-7,TRBV10-1,.,CASSVTGYYIGYEQYF,TGCGCCAGCAGTGTAACAGGGTACTATATTGGGTACGAGCAGTACTTC
.,TRBJ2-4,TRBV10-3,.,CGVSGNRGKNTQYF,TGCGGCGTCTCGGGGAACAGAGGCAAAAACACTCAGTACTTT
.,TRBJ1-1,TRBV4-1,many,CASSQFPSALRNTEAFF,TGCGCCAGCAGCCAATTTCCCTCGGCACTTCGAAACACTGAAGCTTTCTTT
TRBD2,TRBJ2-1,TRBV6-1,.,CARRTSTPWLAGVEQFF,TGTGCCAGAAGGACAAGCACACCGTGGCTAGCGGGAGTTGAGCAGTTCTTC
.,TRBJ2-7,TRBV30,.,CAWKVRGAVNEQYF,TGTGCCTGGAAGGTTCGGGGGGCGGTAAACGAGCAGTACTTC
.,TRBJ1-1,TRBV6-1,large,CASSEAGVGYTEAFF,TGTGCCAGCAGTGAAGCTGGGGTGGGGTACACTGAAGCTTTCTTT
TRBD1,TRBJ2-5,TRBV6-1,once,CASRPRDRVVETQYF,TGTGCCAGCAGACCCCGGGACAGGGTGGTGGAGACCCAGTACTTC
TRBD2,TRBJ2-1,TRBV27,.,CASGPSGGLF,TGTGCCAGCGGCCCTAGCGGGGGGCTCTTC
.,TRBJ2-3,TRBV6-1,.,CASRGALGEDTQYF,TGTGCCAGCAGAGGGGCGCTTGGGGAAGATACCCAGTACTTT
TRBD1,TRBJ2-1,TRBV24-1,.,CATSQGARDEQFF,TGTGCCACTTCTCAGGGGGCTAGGGATGAGCAGTTCTTC
TRBD2,TRBJ2-3,TRBV7-2,once,CASSLGLAGDQKPQYF,TGTGCCAGCAGCTTAGGACTAGCGGGGGATCAAAAACCCCAGTATTTT
TRBD2,TRBJ2-1,TRBV27,few,CASSFFGRGGSQFF,TGTGCCAGCAGTTTTTTCGGGAGGGGAGGGTCGCAGTTCTTC
TRBD2,TRBJ2-5,TRBV27,once,CASTTSGTSGIETQYF,TGTGCCAGCACTACTTCCGGGACTAGCGGGATTGAGACCCAGTACTTC
.,TRBJ2-5,TRBV4-1,many,CASSRVLGETQYF,TGCGCCAGCAGCCGGGTTTTAGGGGAGACCCAGTACTTC
TRBD2,TRBJ2-5,TRBV27,.,CASRPGGLATSRGPETQYF,TGTGCCAGCCGCCCTGGAGGACTAGCGACGTCCCGGGGGCCAGAGACGCAGTACTTC
.,TRBJ1-2,TRBV6-5,medium-sized,CASSYDASYGYTF,TGTGCCAGCAGTTACGACGCATCCTATGGCTACACCTTC
.,TRBJ2-2,TRBV6-1,.,CASSEEAGGTGTLYF,TGTGCCAGCAGTGAAGAGGCTGGGGGCACCGGGACGCTGTATTTT
.,TRBJ2-3,TRBV7-2,.,CASGLGLAARNIQYF,TGTGCCAGCGGCTTGGGGCTAGCAGCCAGGAACATTCAGTATTTT